These T cell receptor beta chains were read from a single sample in a study of blood T cell repertoires in COVID-19. Profiled with immunoSEQ multiplex PCR; TCRdb holds only in-frame clones, not every one. The sample records about 320,000 clones, roughly 90% being singletons. What was sequenced was PBMCs or T cells enriched from blood (not recorded which). The receptors were gathered from a man in his fifties or sixties who had recovered from COVID-19. Both conserved end residues are part of each CDR3. The D gene is left open where the match is weak. Some rows mark clone size as missing; the rest say once, few, many or name a class of expanded clone.

v_call: TRBV6-5; j_call: TRBJ1-4; d_call: TRBD1; clone_size: few; cdr3_length: 13; cdr3_nt: TGTGCCAGCAGCCAGGGGGGACGGGAAAAACTGTTTTTT; cdr3_aa: CASSQGGREKLFF
v_call: TRBV5-4; j_call: TRBJ1-2; d_call: TRBD1; clone_size: NA; cdr3_length: 16; cdr3_nt: TGTGCCAGCAGCTCCTTAACAGGGGTAGCTAACTATGGCTACACCTTC; cdr3_aa: CASSSLTGVANYGYTF
v_call: TRBV5-6; j_call: TRBJ2-5; d_call: TRBD2; clone_size: NA; cdr3_length: 16; cdr3_nt: TGTGCCAGCAGCTTTCCGGGACTAGAGAGTCAAGAGACCCAGTACTTC; cdr3_aa: CASSFPGLESQETQYF
v_call: TRBV7-9; j_call: TRBJ2-5; d_call: TRBD2; clone_size: NA; cdr3_length: 19; cdr3_nt: TGTGCCAGCAGCTTGAGCTTAGGGACGGGGGGGTTACCCCAAGAGACCCAGTACTTC; cdr3_aa: CASSLSLGTGGLPQETQYF
v_call: TRBV14; j_call: TRBJ1-1; d_call: NA; clone_size: NA; cdr3_length: 17; cdr3_nt: TGTGCCAGCAGCCAAGATCATCCCCCAGGCTTAACCGCTGAAGCTTTCTTT; cdr3_aa: CASSQDHPPGLTAEAFF
v_call: TRBV2; j_call: TRBJ2-1; d_call: NA; clone_size: NA; cdr3_length: 14; cdr3_nt: TGTGCCAGCCCCGGGCCTAAAGGGGGCAATGAGCAGTTCTTC; cdr3_aa: CASPGPKGGNEQFF
v_call: TRBV5-1; j_call: TRBJ2-5; d_call: TRBD1; clone_size: once; cdr3_length: 16; cdr3_nt: TGCGCCAGCAGCAGCGTCGGGACAGGGTCTTCTGAGACCCAGTACTTC; cdr3_aa: CASSSVGTGSSETQYF
v_call: TRBV19; j_call: TRBJ1-6; d_call: NA; clone_size: NA; cdr3_length: 15; cdr3_nt: TGTGCCAGTAGTGAGATTGACAGTGTAAGGACACCCCTCCACTTT; cdr3_aa: CASSEIDSVRTPLHF
v_call: TRBV19; j_call: TRBJ1-4; d_call: NA; clone_size: NA; cdr3_length: 16; cdr3_nt: TGTGCCAGTAGGATCCACGGGAGCGCAACTAATGAAAAACTGTTTTTT; cdr3_aa: CASRIHGSATNEKLFF
v_call: TRBV19; j_call: TRBJ2-2; d_call: NA; clone_size: NA; cdr3_length: 14; cdr3_nt: TGTGCCAGTAGGTTAGCTCCGAACACCGGGGAGCTGTTTTTT; cdr3_aa: CASRLAPNTGELFF
v_call: TRBV4-1; j_call: TRBJ1-2; d_call: NA; clone_size: NA; cdr3_length: 13; cdr3_nt: TGCGCCAGCAGCCGGGTCGGGGTGTCGGGCTACACCTTC; cdr3_aa: CASSRVGVSGYTF
v_call: TRBV5-4; j_call: TRBJ1-2; d_call: TRBD1; clone_size: NA; cdr3_length: 15; cdr3_nt: TGTGCCAGCAGCACCAAGACAGGGGGCGACTATGGCTACACCTTC; cdr3_aa: CASSTKTGGDYGYTF
v_call: TRBV7-2; j_call: TRBJ1-2; d_call: NA; clone_size: NA; cdr3_length: 15; cdr3_nt: TGTGCCAGCAGCTTAGCCGGTGGCAGGGGACGCGGCTACACCTTC; cdr3_aa: CASSLAGGRGRGYTF
v_call: TRBV4-2; j_call: TRBJ1-1; d_call: NA; clone_size: NA; cdr3_length: 11; cdr3_nt: TGTGCCAGCAGCCAAGAATTCGGAGCTTTCTTT; cdr3_aa: CASSQEFGAFF
v_call: TRBV5-1; j_call: TRBJ2-1; d_call: TRBD2; clone_size: NA; cdr3_length: 15; cdr3_nt: TGCGCCAGCAGCTTGAGCGGGGGGTCTGGTGATGAGCAGTTCTTC; cdr3_aa: CASSLSGGSGDEQFF
v_call: TRBV6-5; j_call: TRBJ1-2; d_call: TRBD1; clone_size: NA; cdr3_length: 15; cdr3_nt: TGTGCCAGCAGTAACGAACCGGGACAGCTCGGCGGCTACACCTTC; cdr3_aa: CASSNEPGQLGGYTF
v_call: TRBV30; j_call: TRBJ2-1; d_call: NA; clone_size: NA; cdr3_length: 11; cdr3_nt: TGTGCCTGGAGTGTTTCATCAGGGCAGTTCTTC; cdr3_aa: CAWSVSSGQFF
v_call: TRBV30; j_call: TRBJ1-2; d_call: TRBD1; clone_size: once; cdr3_length: 15; cdr3_nt: TGTGCCTGGAGTCAACGGGACAGGGCTCACTATGGCTACACCTTC; cdr3_aa: CAWSQRDRAHYGYTF
v_call: TRBV7-2; j_call: TRBJ1-5; d_call: NA; clone_size: once; cdr3_length: 18; cdr3_nt: TGTGCCAGCAGCTTAAGGGGGGGCAGGGAATACGCGGCCCAGCCCCAGCATTTT; cdr3_aa: CASSLRGGREYAAQPQHF
v_call: TRBV9; j_call: TRBJ2-1; d_call: TRBD2; clone_size: NA; cdr3_length: 14; cdr3_nt: TGTGCCAGCAGCGTCCTAGCGGGAGACAATGAGCAGTTCTTC; cdr3_aa: CASSVLAGDNEQFF
v_call: TRBV7-3; j_call: TRBJ2-1; d_call: TRBD2; clone_size: NA; cdr3_length: 19; cdr3_nt: TGTGCCAGCAGCTTACTTCTCACTAGCGGGGGGCCCTCCTACAATGAGCAGTTCTTC; cdr3_aa: CASSLLLTSGGPSYNEQFF
v_call: TRBV6-6; j_call: TRBJ1-2; d_call: TRBD1; clone_size: NA; cdr3_length: 16; cdr3_nt: TGTGCCAGCAGACCCAGCCGGGACAGGGAGAGGTATGGCTACACCTTC; cdr3_aa: CASRPSRDRERYGYTF
v_call: TRBV6-5; j_call: TRBJ1-1; d_call: NA; clone_size: NA; cdr3_length: 13; cdr3_nt: TGTGCCAGCAGGGGTTGGCAGCGACTTCGGGCTTTCTTT; cdr3_aa: CASRGWQRLRAFF
v_call: TRBV5-1; j_call: TRBJ1-1; d_call: NA; clone_size: NA; cdr3_length: 16; cdr3_nt: TGCGCCAGCAGCTTTAGCGTTGGGGGCGCCGGCAGGATGGCTTTCTTT; cdr3_aa: CASSFSVGGAGRMAFF
v_call: TRBV4-3; j_call: TRBJ2-5; d_call: TRBD1; clone_size: NA; cdr3_length: 14; cdr3_nt: TGCGCCAGCAGCCAAGGGACAGGGCGGGAGACCCAGTACTTC; cdr3_aa: CASSQGTGRETQYF
v_call: TRBV11-3; j_call: TRBJ2-7; d_call: NA; clone_size: NA; cdr3_length: 12; cdr3_nt: TGTGCCAGCAGCTTGCAGGATTACGAGCAGTACTTC; cdr3_aa: CASSLQDYEQYF
v_call: TRBV12-1; j_call: TRBJ2-3; d_call: NA; clone_size: NA; cdr3_length: 21; cdr3_nt: TGTGCCAGCAGCTTTGTTACCATGGGACTAGCGGGGGGGTTAAGCACAGATACGCAGTATTTT; cdr3_aa: CASSFVTMGLAGGLSTDTQYF
v_call: TRBV5-4; j_call: TRBJ1-5; d_call: NA; clone_size: NA; cdr3_length: 13; cdr3_nt: TGTGCCAGCAGCTTGGCGGGTGGGCAGCCCCAGCATTTT; cdr3_aa: CASSLAGGQPQHF
v_call: TRBV14; j_call: TRBJ2-5; d_call: TRBD2; clone_size: NA; cdr3_length: 17; cdr3_nt: TGTGCCAGCAGCCAAGGCGGCGGGACTATACCCAGAGAGACCCAGTACTTC; cdr3_aa: CASSQGGGTIPRETQYF
v_call: TRBV7-2; j_call: TRBJ1-5; d_call: NA; clone_size: NA; cdr3_length: 15; cdr3_nt: TGTGCCAGCAGAAACAGAGTCCATAGCAATCAGCCCCAGCATTTT; cdr3_aa: CASRNRVHSNQPQHF
v_call: TRBV2; j_call: TRBJ1-4; d_call: TRBD1; clone_size: NA; cdr3_length: 13; cdr3_nt: TGTGCCACCGGGGCGACAGGGGCTGAAAAACTGTTTTTT; cdr3_aa: CATGATGAEKLFF
v_call: TRBV6-1; j_call: TRBJ1-6; d_call: NA; clone_size: once; cdr3_length: 22; cdr3_nt: TGTGCCAGCAGTGAAGCCTCGGGAGGTACTCCGTACCCGTTTTTTGATAATTCACCCCTCCACTTT; cdr3_aa: CASSEASGGTPYPFFDNSPLHF
v_call: TRBV5-1; j_call: TRBJ2-1; d_call: NA; clone_size: NA; cdr3_length: 14; cdr3_nt: TGCGCCAGCAGTTTTCTGCGTGCCGGCAATGAGCAGTTCTTC; cdr3_aa: CASSFLRAGNEQFF
v_call: TRBV6-5; j_call: TRBJ2-7; d_call: TRBD2; clone_size: NA; cdr3_length: 13; cdr3_nt: TGTGCCAGCAGTTGGCGGGAGTCCCACGAGCAGTACTTC; cdr3_aa: CASSWRESHEQYF
v_call: TRBV5-4; j_call: TRBJ2-5; d_call: NA; clone_size: once; cdr3_length: 14; cdr3_nt: TGTGCCAGCAGCTTTGGTCAGAATCAAGAGACCCAGTACTTC; cdr3_aa: CASSFGQNQETQYF
v_call: TRBV5-1; j_call: TRBJ2-1; d_call: NA; clone_size: NA; cdr3_length: 15; cdr3_nt: TGCGCCAGCAGCTCTCGGGACATAGGCTACAATGAGCAGTTCTTC; cdr3_aa: CASSSRDIGYNEQFF
v_call: TRBV7-9; j_call: TRBJ2-7; d_call: TRBD1; clone_size: NA; cdr3_length: 16; cdr3_nt: TGTGCCAGCAGCTTTAGCAACGACAGGGACCGGTACGAGCAGTACTTC; cdr3_aa: CASSFSNDRDRYEQYF
v_call: TRBV7-8; j_call: TRBJ1-1; d_call: TRBD1; clone_size: NA; cdr3_length: 13; cdr3_nt: TGTGCCAGCAGCTTAACAGGGGTGACTGAAGCTTTCTTT; cdr3_aa: CASSLTGVTEAFF
v_call: TRBV6-6; j_call: TRBJ1-2; d_call: NA; clone_size: NA; cdr3_length: 16; cdr3_nt: TGTGCCAGCACCACCGGGACTCCTTTGGCTGACTATGGCTACACCTTC; cdr3_aa: CASTTGTPLADYGYTF
v_call: TRBV3-1/TRBV3-2; j_call: TRBJ1-2; d_call: TRBD1; clone_size: NA; cdr3_length: 16; cdr3_nt: TGTGCCAGCAGCCTCCTAGGGCCACAGGGGGAGAATGGCTACACCTTC; cdr3_aa: CASSLLGPQGENGYTF
v_call: TRBV30; j_call: TRBJ1-1; d_call: TRBD1; clone_size: NA; cdr3_length: 13; cdr3_nt: TGTGCCTGGAGGGGACAGGCCGGGTCCTTAGCTTTCTTT; cdr3_aa: CAWRGQAGSLAFF
v_call: TRBV9; j_call: TRBJ2-1; d_call: NA; clone_size: NA; cdr3_length: 15; cdr3_nt: TGTGCCAGCAGCGTAGAAGGGGGGGACTACAATGAGCAGTTCTTC; cdr3_aa: CASSVEGGDYNEQFF
v_call: TRBV5-1; j_call: TRBJ2-6; d_call: TRBD2; clone_size: NA; cdr3_length: 15; cdr3_nt: TGCGCCAGCAGCCGGGGGGTATCTGGGGCCAACGTCCTGACTTTC; cdr3_aa: CASSRGVSGANVLTF
v_call: TRBV7-9; j_call: TRBJ1-5; d_call: TRBD1; clone_size: NA; cdr3_length: 14; cdr3_nt: TGTGCCAGCAGCCTGACAGGGGGCGATCAGCCCCAGCATTTT; cdr3_aa: CASSLTGGDQPQHF
v_call: TRBV7-9; j_call: TRBJ1-1; d_call: NA; clone_size: NA; cdr3_length: 14; cdr3_nt: TGTGCCAGCAGCTTAGAAAACACCGGGAGTAAAGCTTTCTTT; cdr3_aa: CASSLENTGSKAFF
v_call: TRBV7-2; j_call: TRBJ2-4; d_call: NA; clone_size: NA; cdr3_length: 12; cdr3_nt: TGTGCCCAGACCGGGTGCAAAAACATTCAGTACTTC; cdr3_aa: CAQTGCKNIQYF
v_call: TRBV29-1; j_call: TRBJ1-2; d_call: TRBD1; clone_size: NA; cdr3_length: 12; cdr3_nt: TGCAGCGTCGGTGACAGGGTCTATGGCTACACCTTC; cdr3_aa: CSVGDRVYGYTF
v_call: TRBV11-2; j_call: TRBJ2-1; d_call: TRBD2; clone_size: NA; cdr3_length: 15; cdr3_nt: TGTGCCAGCGGAGCCCTGGGACTAGCGGGAGAGGAGCAGTTCTTC; cdr3_aa: CASGALGLAGEEQFF
v_call: TRBV28; j_call: TRBJ2-1; d_call: TRBD2; clone_size: NA; cdr3_length: 19; cdr3_nt: TGTGCCACCGAACCTGGACTAGCGGGAGGGACCCGCCCTTACAATGAGCAGTTCTTC; cdr3_aa: CATEPGLAGGTRPYNEQFF